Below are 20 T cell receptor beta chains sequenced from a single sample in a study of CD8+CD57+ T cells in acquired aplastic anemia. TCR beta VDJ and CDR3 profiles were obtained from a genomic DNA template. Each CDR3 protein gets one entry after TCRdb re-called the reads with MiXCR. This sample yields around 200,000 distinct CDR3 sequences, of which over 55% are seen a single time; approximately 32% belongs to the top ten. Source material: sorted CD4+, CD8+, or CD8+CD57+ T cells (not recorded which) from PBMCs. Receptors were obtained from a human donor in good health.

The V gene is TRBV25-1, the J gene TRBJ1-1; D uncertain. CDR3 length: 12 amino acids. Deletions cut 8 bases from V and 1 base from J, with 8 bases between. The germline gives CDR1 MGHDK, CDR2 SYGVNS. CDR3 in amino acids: CASGPRNTEAFF. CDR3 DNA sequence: TGTGCCAGCGGTCCCAGGAACACTGAAGCTTTCTTT.

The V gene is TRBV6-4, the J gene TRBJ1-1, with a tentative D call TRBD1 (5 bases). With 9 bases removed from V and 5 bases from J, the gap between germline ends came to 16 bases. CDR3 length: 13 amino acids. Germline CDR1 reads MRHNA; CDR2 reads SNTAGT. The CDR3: CASRGWKGTEAFF. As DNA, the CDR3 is TGTGCCAGTCGGGGGTGGAAAGGGACTGAAGCTTTCTTT.

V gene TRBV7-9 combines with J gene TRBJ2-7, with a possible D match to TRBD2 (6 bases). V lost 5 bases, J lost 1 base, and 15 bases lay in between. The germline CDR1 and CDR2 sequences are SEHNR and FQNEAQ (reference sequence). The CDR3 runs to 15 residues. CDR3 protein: CASSGLGGASYEQYF. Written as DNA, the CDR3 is TGTGCCAGCAGCGGTCTCGGGGGTGCATCCTACGAGCAGTACTTC.

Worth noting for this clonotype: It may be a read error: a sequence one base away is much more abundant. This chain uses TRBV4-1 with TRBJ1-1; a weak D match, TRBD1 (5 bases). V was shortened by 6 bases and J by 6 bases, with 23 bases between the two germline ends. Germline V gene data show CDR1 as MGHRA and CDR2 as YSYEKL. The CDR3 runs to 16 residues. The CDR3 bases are TGCGCCAGCAGTTCCCCAGGGTCGGAGGGCTACCCTGAAGCTTTCTTT. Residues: CASSSPGSEGYPEAFF.

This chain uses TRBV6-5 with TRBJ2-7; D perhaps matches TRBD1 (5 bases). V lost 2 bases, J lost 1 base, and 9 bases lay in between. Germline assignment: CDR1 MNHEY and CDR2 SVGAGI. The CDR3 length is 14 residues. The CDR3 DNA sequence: TGTGCCAGCAGTTACCAGGGCAGTTCCTACGAGCAGTACTTC. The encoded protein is CASSYQGSSYEQYF.

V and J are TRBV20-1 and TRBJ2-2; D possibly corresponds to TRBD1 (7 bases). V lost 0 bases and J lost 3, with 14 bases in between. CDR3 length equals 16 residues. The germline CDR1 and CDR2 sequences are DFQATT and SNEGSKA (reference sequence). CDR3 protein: CSARDFGRGDTGELFF. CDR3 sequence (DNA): TGCAGTGCTAGAGATTTTGGCAGGGGGGACACCGGGGAGCTGTTTTTT.

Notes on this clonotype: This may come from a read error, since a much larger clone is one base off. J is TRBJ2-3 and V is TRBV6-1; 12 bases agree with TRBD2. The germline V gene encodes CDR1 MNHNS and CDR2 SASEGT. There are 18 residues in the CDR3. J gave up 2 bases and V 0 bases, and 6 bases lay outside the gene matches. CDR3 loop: CASSEALGTSGFTDTQYF. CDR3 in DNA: TGTGCCAGCAGTGAAGCGTTGGGGACTAGCGGGTTCACAGATACGCAGTATTTT.

The CDR3 nucleotides are TGTGCCAGTCAGCGGGGGGGCCTGTCCAATGAGCAGTTCTTC. It specifies CASQRGGLSNEQFF. This rearrangement joins TRBV7-9 to TRBJ2-1; TRBD2 matches 10 bases. Per the germline V gene, CDR1 is SEHNR and CDR2 is FQNEAQ (reference sequence). The CDR3 runs 14 residues. V lost 9 bases to trimming and J lost 6 bases; unmatched junction nucleotides: 8.

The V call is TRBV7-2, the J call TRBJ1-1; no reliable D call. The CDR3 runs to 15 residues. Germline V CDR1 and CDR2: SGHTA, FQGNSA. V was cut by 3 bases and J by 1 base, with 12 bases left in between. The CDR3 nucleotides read TGTGCCAGCAGCTTTTTTTCAGGCCAGAACACTGAAGCTTTCTTT. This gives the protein CASSFFSGQNTEAFF.

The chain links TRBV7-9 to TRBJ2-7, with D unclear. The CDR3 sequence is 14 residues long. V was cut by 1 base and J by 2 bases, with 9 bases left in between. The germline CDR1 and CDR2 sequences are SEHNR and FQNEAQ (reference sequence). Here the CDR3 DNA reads TGTGCCAGCAGCTTAGTGCGCCGCACCTACGAGCAGTACTTC. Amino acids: CASSLVRRTYEQYF.

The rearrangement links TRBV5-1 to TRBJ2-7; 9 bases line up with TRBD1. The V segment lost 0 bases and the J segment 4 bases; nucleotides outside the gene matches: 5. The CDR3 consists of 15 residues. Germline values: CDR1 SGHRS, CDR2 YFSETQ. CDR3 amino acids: CASSLETGGPYEQYF. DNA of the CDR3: TGCGCCAGCAGCTTGGAGACAGGGGGGCCTTACGAGCAGTACTTC.

This CDR3 reads CSARRGSSTDTQYF. In DNA, the CDR3 is TGCAGTGCTAGAAGGGGAAGCTCTACAGATACGCAGTATTTT. This chain joins TRBV20-1 and TRBJ2-3; tentative D call: TRBD1 (5 bases). The V end was cut by 2 bases, the J end by 3 bases, with 12 bases between. CDR1 is DFQATT, CDR2 SNEGSKA, per germline (reference sequence). This CDR3 is built from 14 residues.

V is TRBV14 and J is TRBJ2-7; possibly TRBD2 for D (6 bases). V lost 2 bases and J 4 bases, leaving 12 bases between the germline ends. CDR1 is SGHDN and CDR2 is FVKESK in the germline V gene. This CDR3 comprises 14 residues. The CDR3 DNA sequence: TGTGCCAGCAGCCAAATGATTAGCGGATACGAGCAGTACTTC. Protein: CASSQMISGYEQYF.

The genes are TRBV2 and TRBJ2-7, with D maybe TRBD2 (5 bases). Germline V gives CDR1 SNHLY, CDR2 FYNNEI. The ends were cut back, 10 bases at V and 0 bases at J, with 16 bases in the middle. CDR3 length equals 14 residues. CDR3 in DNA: TGTGCCACTCTGGACTGTCCGAGCTCCTACGAGCAGTACTTC. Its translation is CATLDCPSSYEQYF. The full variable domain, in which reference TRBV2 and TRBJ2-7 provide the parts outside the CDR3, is EPEVTQTPSHQVTQMGQEVILRCVPISNHLYFYWYRQILGQKVEFLVSFYNNEISEKSEIFDDQFSVERPDGSNFTLKIRSTKLEDSAMYFCATLDCPSSYEQYFGPGTRLTVT.

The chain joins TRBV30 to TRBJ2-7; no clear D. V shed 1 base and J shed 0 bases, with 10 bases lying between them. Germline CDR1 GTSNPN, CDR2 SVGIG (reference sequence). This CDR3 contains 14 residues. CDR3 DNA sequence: TGTGCCTGGAGTGGGGTCATCAGCTCCTACGAGCAGTACTTC. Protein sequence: CAWSGVISSYEQYF.

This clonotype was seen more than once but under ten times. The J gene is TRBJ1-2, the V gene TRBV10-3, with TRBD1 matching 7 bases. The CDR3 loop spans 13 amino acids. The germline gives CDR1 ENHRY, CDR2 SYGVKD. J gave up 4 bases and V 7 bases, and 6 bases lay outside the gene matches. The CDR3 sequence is CAITPGQSYGYTF. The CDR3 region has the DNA TGTGCCATCACCCCGGGACAGAGCTATGGCTACACCTTC.

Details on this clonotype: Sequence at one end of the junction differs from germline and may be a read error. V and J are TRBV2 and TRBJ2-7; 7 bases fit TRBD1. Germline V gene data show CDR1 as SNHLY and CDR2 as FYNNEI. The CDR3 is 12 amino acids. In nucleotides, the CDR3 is TGTGCCAGCACCGGACAGGATATTGAGCGGTACTTC. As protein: CASTGQDIERYF.

As DNA, the CDR3 is TGTGCCAGCAGCCAAGCCACGGCAGCTAGCACAGATACGCAGTTCTTC. As protein: CASSQATAASTDTQFF. V gene TRBV14 combines with J gene TRBJ2-1; perhaps TRBD2 as D (5 bases). CDR3 length equals 16 residues. Germline CDR1 and CDR2: SGHDN and FVKESK. V gave up 1 base and J gave up 12 bases, with 22 bases separating them.

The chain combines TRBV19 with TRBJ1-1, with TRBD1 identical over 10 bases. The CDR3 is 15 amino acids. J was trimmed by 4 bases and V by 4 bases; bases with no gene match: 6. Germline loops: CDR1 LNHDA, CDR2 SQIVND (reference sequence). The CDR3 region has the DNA TGTGCCAGTAGTAAGACAGGGGGCCGTGGCACTGAAGCTTTCTTT. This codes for CASSKTGGRGTEAFF.

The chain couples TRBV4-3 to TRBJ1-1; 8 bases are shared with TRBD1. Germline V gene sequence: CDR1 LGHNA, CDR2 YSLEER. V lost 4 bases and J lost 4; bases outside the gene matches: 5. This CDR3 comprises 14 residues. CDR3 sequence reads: CASSPETGGTEAFF. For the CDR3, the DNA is TGCGCCAGCAGCCCAGAAACAGGGGGCACTGAAGCTTTCTTT.